What follows are 19 T cell receptor beta chains derived from one specimen sequenced in a study of T cells in Graves' hyperthyroidism and ophthalmopathy. Using RNA transcripts as the source, TCR beta CDR3 regions were amplified. HTBI primers were used for first-round RT-PCR of the TCR CDR3. TCRdb analysed the multiplex PCR reads with MiXCR anew, one entry per CDR3 protein. The sample records 600,000 or so distinct CDR3 sequences, around 15% being singletons. Sequencing used blood. The receptor set was obtained from a woman in her thirties with Graves' hyperthyroidism.

This clonotype was counted at least ten times. The V call is TRBV5-1, the J call TRBJ1-1; 8 bases line up with TRBD1. Trimming removed 6 bases from V and 6 bases from J; junction bases left unmatched: 13. Germline values: CDR1 SGHRS, CDR2 YFSETQ. The CDR3 consists of 15 residues. The CDR3 region has the DNA TGCGCCAGCACCAAAGGACAGGGTAACTTACCTGAAGCTTTCTTT. Translation gives CASTKGQGNLPEAFF.

This clonotype was found a few times. The chain employs TRBV28 and TRBJ1-2, with 7 bases identical to TRBD1. CDR3 size: 14 residues. V lost 7 bases to trimming and J lost 6 bases; unmatched junction nucleotides: 11. The germline V gene encodes CDR1 MDHEN and CDR2 SYDVKM. CDR3 DNA sequence: TGTGCCAGCATAGACAGGGAAGGTTCCAATGGCTACACCTTC. As protein: CASIDREGSNGYTF.

This clonotype has a count of ten or more. The chain has TRBV27 and TRBJ1-2, with 7 positions matching TRBD1. This CDR3 is 14 amino acids long. The germline V gene encodes CDR1 MNHEY and CDR2 SMNVEV (reference sequence). Trimming cost V 1 base and J 4 bases; bases outside gene matches: 3. The CDR3 DNA reads as TGTGCCAGCAGTTTATTCCGGGACAGCTATGGCTACACCTTC. This translates into CASSLFRDSYGYTF.

This clonotype was counted at least ten times. The gene calls are TRBV7-2 and TRBJ2-7; D might be TRBD1 or TRBD2, each matching 6 bases. The CDR3 runs 14 residues. Trimming removed 5 bases from V and 2 bases from J, with 13 bases in between. Germline V CDR1 and CDR2: SGHTA, FQGNSA. CDR3: CASSPPGAAYEQYF. The CDR3 region has the DNA TGTGCCAGCAGCCCCCCGGGGGCCGCCTACGAGCAGTACTTC.

Ten or more counts support this clonotype. The gene calls are TRBV12-3 or TRBV12-4 and TRBJ2-7; 9 bases fit TRBD1. The CDR3 extends over 15 amino acids. Trimming at V came to 5 bases and at J to 5 bases, leaving 10 bases not matched to a gene. The CDR3 reads CASSPPGTGHDEQYF. DNA of the CDR3: TGTGCCAGCAGTCCCCCCGGGACAGGGCACGACGAGCAGTACTTC.

This clonotype was counted at least ten times. The chain carries TRBV12-3 or TRBV12-4 and TRBJ2-1; D is undetermined. V lost 7 bases, J lost 6 bases, and 25 bases lay in between. This CDR3 has 17 amino acids. The CDR3 nucleotides read TGTGCCAGCACCTTCCAGTACTCGATTCAAGCCCCCAATGAGCAGTTCTTC. Its translation: CASTFQYSIQAPNEQFF.

This clonotype was recorded a few times. At one end the junction does not follow the germline gene, possibly because of a read error. The CDR3 here is CASSLDRSWNGQFF. In DNA form, the CDR3 reads TGTGCCAGCAGCCTAGACAGGTCTTGGAATGGGCAGTTCTTC. The V and J genes are TRBV7-2 and TRBJ2-1, with D possibly being TRBD1 (6 bases). The CDR3 is 14 amino acids. Germline values: CDR1 SGHTA, CDR2 FQGNSA.

This clonotype occurred a few times. The gene calls are TRBV7-2 and TRBJ2-2, with D possibly matching TRBD2 (5 bases). V lost 5 bases to trimming and J lost 6 bases, with 19 bases between them. This CDR3 has 16 amino acids. The V gene's germline CDR1 is SGHTA and CDR2 FQGNSA. For the CDR3, the DNA is TGTGCCAGCAGCCCGCTACGGGGTGTAAACGCCGGGGAGCTGTTTTTT. This translates into CASSPLRGVNAGELFF.

This clonotype was seen repeatedly, ten times or more. The V call is TRBV7-9, the J call TRBJ1-1; possible D gene TRBD1, 5 bases. V was shortened by 0 bases and J by 1 base, with 6 bases between the two germline ends. CDR1 and CDR2 from the germline V gene are SEHNR and FQNEAQ (reference sequence). CDR3 length equals 14 residues. CDR3 sequence: CASSLAGTNTEAFF. CDR3 coding DNA: TGTGCCAGCAGCTTAGCCGGGACGAACACTGAAGCTTTCTTT.

This chain links TRBV13 with TRBJ1-1, with a weak D call TRBD1 (5 bases). This CDR3 contains 14 residues. V lost 5 bases and J 4 bases, leaving 14 bases between the germline ends. In germline, CDR1 is PRHDT, CDR2 FYEKMQ (reference sequence). CDR3 DNA sequence: TGTGCCAGCAGCCCATCGCAGGGATTCACTGAAGCTTTCTTT. Its translation is CASSPSQGFTEAFF.

The CDR3 region has the DNA TGTGCCAGCTCACCAATGGCAGGGCCGGATGCTAACTATGGCTACACCTTC. Translating gives CASSPMAGPDANYGYTF. The gene calls are TRBV18 and TRBJ1-2; D might be TRBD1 (5 bases). CDR3 length: 17 amino acids. Trimming pared 2 bases from V and 0 bases from J, leaving 16 bases between. Germline V CDR1 and CDR2: KGHSH, LQKENI.

This clonotype was found many times. V usage is TRBV20-1 and J usage is TRBJ1-4, with 8 positions matching TRBD1. This CDR3 is 16 amino acids long. CDR1 DFQATT and CDR2 SNEGSKA come from the germline V gene (reference sequence). The V segment lost 5 bases and the J segment 4 bases; nucleotides outside the gene matches: 12. The CDR3 loop reads CSARPHPGQVNEKLFF. For the CDR3, the DNA is TGCAGTGCTCGGCCCCATCCGGGACAGGTTAATGAAAAACTGTTTTTT.

The rearrangement uses TRBV19 and TRBJ2-2; 7 positions agree with TRBD2. Trimming removed 10 bases from V and 0 bases from J; junction bases left unmatched: 2. The CDR3 is 13 residues long. The V gene's germline CDR1 is LNHDA and CDR2 SQIVND (reference sequence). The CDR3 DNA reads TGTGCCATGCGGGAGACGAACACCGGGGAGCTGTTTTTT. This encodes CAMRETNTGELFF.

This clonotype was picked up a small number of times. The chain joins TRBV7-9 to TRBJ2-1, with D possibly matching TRBD1 (6 bases). CDR3 length equals 16 residues. Deletions cut 6 bases from V and 0 bases from J, with 15 bases between. Germline CDR1 is SEHNR and CDR2 is FQNEAQ (reference sequence). The DNA of the CDR3 is TGTGCCAGCAGTCAAACAGGGAGAAGCTCCTACAATGAGCAGTTCTTC. This sequence encodes CASSQTGRSSYNEQFF. Together with reference TRBV7-9 and TRBJ2-1, the CDR3 gives the full variable domain: DTGVSQNPRHKITKRGQNVTFRCDPISEHNRLYWYRQTLGQGPEFLTYFQNEAQLEKSRLLSDRFSAERPKGSFSTLEIQRTEQGDSAMYLCASSQTGRSSYNEQFFGPGTRLTVL.

This clonotype came up a few times. The gene calls are TRBV9 and TRBJ2-7; 7 bases fit TRBD1. V lost 4 bases to trimming and J lost 2 bases; unmatched junction nucleotides: 6. This CDR3 has 14 amino acids. Germline V gene lookup returns CDR1 SGDLS and CDR2 YYNGEE. This chain's CDR3 is CASSPRDRPYEQYF. The DNA of the CDR3 is TGTGCCAGCAGCCCCCGGGACAGACCCTACGAGCAGTACTTC.

The chain links TRBV4-2 to TRBJ2-6, with TRBD1 identical over 8 bases. The CDR3 spans 23 residues. After removal of 0 bases from V and 1 base from J, the junction contained 20 bases not matched to a gene. The germline CDR1 and CDR2 sequences are LGHNA and YNFKEQ. The CDR3 DNA is TGTGCCAGCAGCCAAGAGGAGGGCCGATCGGGGACAGGAAAACCATCTGGGGCCAACGTCCTGACTTTC. Encoded protein: CASSQEEGRSGTGKPSGANVLTF.

The chain carries TRBV20-1 and TRBJ1-2; D is unclear. The V and J ends lost 1 base and 7 bases respectively, with 10 bases between them. The CDR3 covers 12 residues. The germline CDR1 and CDR2 sequences are DFQATT and SNEGSKA (reference sequence). CDR3: CSARGRGGGYTF. The CDR3 coding sequence is TGCAGTGCTAGAGGCCGAGGCGGTGGCTACACCTTC.

A remark on this clonotype: This may be a read error: a much more frequent sequence differs by one nucleotide. V is TRBV2 and J is TRBJ2-1, with D possibly TRBD2 on 6 matching bases. V was cut by 8 bases and J by 8 bases, with 16 bases left in between. The germline CDR1 and CDR2 sequences are SNHLY and FYNNEI. The CDR3 contains 13 residues. Written as DNA, the CDR3 is TGTGCCAGCGGTAAGACTAGTAGAGATGAGCAGTTCTTC. It is translated as CASGKTSRDEQFF.

This clonotype has a count of ten or more. The CDR3 region is CASSPQAYNSPLHF. CDR3 DNA: TGTGCCAGCAGCCCTCAAGCATATAATTCACCCCTCCACTTT. The V gene is TRBV3-1, the J gene TRBJ1-6; no definite D call. The V gene's germline CDR1 is LGHDT and CDR2 YNNKEL (reference sequence). Trimming removed 4 bases at V and 4 bases at J, with 8 bases between. This CDR3 is built from 14 residues.